In its sample, the clone carrying this T cell receptor beta chain was seen once. Its specificity is unknown. These data originate in a study of shared clonotypes between healthy human individuals. Overall study: Per-donor plates numbered three CD4 naive, three CD4 memory, two CD8 naive and one CD8 memory. Study observations and caveats: Among donors, the sharing of clonotypes was expected to be influenced by sequencing depth. Shared clonotypes: approximately 4.5% naive CD4, around 3.5% naive CD8, roughly 2.2% memory CD4, about 0.41% memory CD8.

Every subset had its genomic DNA shared out evenly among several immunoSEQ plates. Method: immunoSEQ multiplex PCR; TCRdb's copy keeps in-frame clones and lacks some. This table holds roughly 1 million clones, about four fifths found once. This receptor was obtained from a man between 18 and 35 years old in good health. Some clones in this sample may be carry-over from other donors' samples. The sequenced sample consisted of memory CD4+ T cells from PBMCs. Noted subset: CD45RA-negative fraction.

The CDR3 reads CASSHRGGFNEQFF. In DNA, the CDR3 is TGTGCCAGCAGCCACCGCGGGGGATTCAATGAGCAGTTCTTC. The chain carries TRBV7-3 and TRBJ2-1, with 7 bases lining up with TRBD2. Germline V gene lookup returns CDR1 SGHTA and CDR2 FQGTGA. The CDR3 sequence is 14 residues long. Unmatched junction bases numbered 7, after V lost 5 bases and J lost 6 bases. The entire variable domain, with the rest obtained from reference TRBV7-3 and TRBJ2-1, is as follows: GAGVSQTPSNKVTEKGKYVELRCDPISGHTALYWYRQSLGQGPEFLIYFQGTGAADDSGLPNDRFFAVRPEGSVSTLKIQRTERGDSAVYLCASSHRGGFNEQFFGPGTRLTVL.